This T cell receptor beta chain was profiled in a study of a mutant IDH1 vaccine in newly diagnosed glioma. Background on the study: Those enrolled had earlier been treated with radiotherapy, temozolomide, or both, mostly both.

Profiling relied on immunoSEQ multiplex PCR, and the TCRdb table lists in-frame clones only, not all of them. The data contain 55,000 to 70,000 clones, around 86% of them singletons. V dropped 4 bases and J dropped 3 bases, with 22 bases sitting between them. The CDR3 runs 18 residues. Germline V CDR1 and CDR2: SGHDN, FVKESK. The time point: baseline, week 1 (first vaccination visit). The treatment: pre-vaccination baseline after standard-of-care therapy. Study-wide points: Changes in top peripheral clonotypes did not appear linked to pseudoprogression.

About this clone: The target antigen is unknown.

The V gene is TRBV14, the J gene TRBJ2-1, with a weak D call TRBD2 (6 bases). This clonotype was sampled from a man aged 30 to 39 with glioma. Sequenced here: PBMCs, sampled from a glioma patient treated with radiotherapy, temozolomide or both. This chain's CDR3 is CASSPAGRGETNYNEQFF. For the CDR3, the DNA is TGTGCCAGCAGCCCCGCGGGACGAGGGGAGACAAACTACAATGAGCAGTTCTTC.